Listed here are 19 T cell receptor beta chains from one sample, sequenced in a study of OX40 agonist ivuxolimab in advanced cancers. TCRdb's table, derived via immunoSEQ multiplex PCR, lists solely in-frame clones and lacks some. The table has 86,000 or so clones, about 91% seen once. Sequencing used CD4+ or CD8+ T cells sorted from blood, obtained in a trial of the OX40 agonist ivuxolimab. The receptors originated from an adult with an advanced solid tumor such as melanoma, head and neck, liver or kidney cancer.

The genes are TRBV27 and TRBJ2-1, with 11 bases identical to TRBD1. In germline, CDR1 is MNHEY, CDR2 SMNVEV (reference sequence). The ends lost 3 bases at V and 3 bases at J; junction bases unmatched: 4. The CDR3 sequence is 16 residues long. The CDR3 region is CASSLAGTGGYNEQFF. CDR3 sequence (DNA): TGTGCCAGCAGTTTGGCCGGGACAGGGGGCTACAATGAGCAGTTCTTC.

The chain links TRBV2 to TRBJ2-1; D is ambiguous. The CDR3 runs to 13 residues. Germline V gene sequence: CDR1 SNHLY, CDR2 FYNNEI. V shed 7 bases and J shed 0 bases, with 7 bases lying between them. The CDR3 loop is CASTLNSYNEQFF. The DNA for the CDR3 is TGTGCCAGCACGCTGAACTCCTACAATGAGCAGTTCTTC.

The chain joins TRBV19 to TRBJ2-7; TRBD1 agrees at 9 bases. This CDR3 region has 15 residues. CDR1 is LNHDA and CDR2 is SQIVND in the germline V gene (reference sequence). The V segment lost 8 bases and the J segment 6 bases; nucleotides outside the gene matches: 14. CDR3: CASSPDRGAVSEQYF. The CDR3 DNA reads TGTGCCAGTTCCCCGGACAGGGGAGCCGTCTCCGAGCAGTACTTC.

The sample holds a few counts of this clone. The V and J genes are TRBV6-5 and TRBJ1-6; D is unresolved. The V and J ends lost 5 bases and 4 bases respectively, with 12 bases between them. Germline V CDR1 and CDR2: MNHEY, SVGAGI. CDR3 length: 15 residues. The CDR3 DNA reads TGTGCCAGCAGTCCTAAGGGAGGATATAATTCACCCCTCCACTTT. Protein: CASSPKGGYNSPLHF.

The chain employs TRBV5-1 and TRBJ1-1, with unresolved D. V gave up 5 bases and J gave up 7 bases, with 15 bases separating them. From germline, CDR1 is SGHRS and CDR2 YFSETQ. The CDR3 extends over 13 amino acids. The CDR3 nucleotides read TGCGCCAGCAGGGCACAGCCCACAAATGAAGCTTTCTTT. Protein: CASRAQPTNEAFF. Looking up the rest from reference TRBV5-1 and TRBJ1-1 gives the full variable domain: KAGVTQTPRYLIKTRGQQVTLSCSPISGHRSVSWYQQTPGQGLQFLFEYFSETQRNKGNFPGRFSGRQFSNSRSEMNVSTLELGDSALYLCASRAQPTNEAFFGQGTRLTVV.

The rearrangement uses TRBV30 and TRBJ1-5; possible D gene TRBD1, 6 bases. V was trimmed by 5 bases and J by 3 bases, leaving 8 bases between them. Germline V gene data show CDR1 as GTSNPN and CDR2 as SVGIG (reference sequence). The CDR3 runs to 12 residues. CDR3: CAWDRFNQPQHF. DNA for the CDR3: TGTGCCTGGGACAGGTTCAATCAGCCCCAGCATTTT.

The genes are TRBV30 and TRBJ1-5; 9 bases align to TRBD1. Trimming took 5 bases from V and 5 from J; bases not matched to a gene: 4. This CDR3 region has 13 residues. Germline V gene lookup returns CDR1 GTSNPN and CDR2 SVGIG (reference sequence). The CDR3 reads CAWQGQGHQPQHF. CDR3 sequence (DNA): TGTGCCTGGCAGGGACAGGGACATCAGCCCCAGCATTTT.

The rearrangement joins TRBV30 to TRBJ1-1, with D possibly TRBD1 on 5 matching bases. There are 14 residues in the CDR3. Looked up from germline, CDR1 is GTSNPN and CDR2 is SVGIG (reference sequence). The V end lost 5 bases, the J end lost 2 bases, and 15 bases lay between the germline ends. The CDR3 is CAWGNRQPNTEAFF. The CDR3 nucleotides read TGTGCCTGGGGAAACCGACAGCCTAACACTGAAGCTTTCTTT.

The rearrangement joins TRBV7-9 to TRBJ2-6, with 10 nucleotides matching TRBD1. Germline values: CDR1 SEHNR, CDR2 FQNEAQ (reference sequence). The V segment lost 1 base and the J segment 1 base; nucleotides outside the gene matches: 7. The CDR3 runs 19 residues. The CDR3 reads CASSLGDRGLLSGANVLTF. CDR3 sequence (DNA): TGTGCCAGCAGCTTAGGTGACAGGGGGCTTCTATCTGGGGCCAACGTCCTGACTTTC.

V gene TRBV27 combines with J gene TRBJ1-5; no clear D. Germline-derived CDR1 and CDR2 are MNHEY and SMNVEV (reference sequence). The CDR3 runs 16 residues. V was cut by 6 bases and J by 0 bases, with 15 bases left in between. The CDR3 DNA is TGTGCCAGCAGACCACTCGGACGCCATAGCAATCAGCCCCAGCATTTT. Amino acid sequence: CASRPLGRHSNQPQHF.

This sequence joins TRBV19 and TRBJ1-6; a possible D gene is TRBD1 (6 bases). This CDR3 is 16 amino acids long. V lost 3 bases to trimming and J lost 3 bases, with 12 bases between them. Germline V gives CDR1 LNHDA, CDR2 SQIVND (reference sequence). CDR3 sequence reads: CASSMEGGIYNSPLHF. CDR3 in DNA: TGTGCCAGTAGTATGGAGGGGGGAATCTATAATTCACCCCTCCACTTT.

This chain links TRBV19 with TRBJ1-5; 7 bases are shared with TRBD1. Trimming took 6 bases from V and 7 from J; bases not matched to a gene: 12. This CDR3 is 15 amino acids long. CDR1 is LNHDA, CDR2 SQIVND, per germline (reference sequence). CDR3 amino acids: CASSPLDRSLQPQHF. As DNA, the CDR3 is TGTGCCAGTAGCCCTCTGGACAGGTCCCTCCAGCCCCAGCATTTT. The full variable domain, its missing parts supplied by reference TRBV19 and TRBJ1-5, is DGGITQSPKYLFRKEGQNVTLSCEQNLNHDAMYWYRQDPGQGLRLIYYSQIVNDFQKGDIAEGYSVSREKKESFPLTVTSAQKNPTAFYLCASSPLDRSLQPQHFGDGTRLSIL.

The V and J genes are TRBV6-5 and TRBJ2-7; D is undetermined. Per germline, CDR1 MNHEY and CDR2 SVGAGI. Trimming removed 4 bases at V and 4 bases at J, with 14 bases between. The CDR3 sequence is 14 residues long. The DNA of the CDR3 is TGTGCCAGCAGTTCCCAAGTCGTCCGTTACGAGCAGTACTTC. Translating gives CASSSQVVRYEQYF.

The V call is TRBV2, the J call TRBJ2-1; 12 bases are a match to TRBD2. The CDR3 length is 15 residues. CDR1 is SNHLY and CDR2 is FYNNEI in the germline V gene. Germline trimming cut 5 bases from V and 10 bases from J; bases unmatched to any gene: 9. CDR3 residues: CASSHPGLAGSEQFF. The CDR3 bases are TGTGCCAGCAGTCACCCGGGACTAGCGGGCTCAGAGCAGTTCTTC.

CDR3 protein: CASRRQEAFF. CDR3 DNA sequence: TGTGCCAGCCGCAGGCAGGAAGCTTTCTTT. The chain couples TRBV6-5 to TRBJ1-1, with D unclear. This CDR3 contains 10 residues. Trimming stripped 8 bases from V and 8 bases from J, with 9 bases between. Germline V lookup: CDR1 MNHEY, CDR2 SVGAGI.

The V and J genes are TRBV5-1 and TRBJ2-4; 7 nucleotides line up with TRBD1. The germline gives CDR1 SGHRS, CDR2 YFSETQ. The junction had 12 bases not matched to a gene; V was cut back by 3 bases and J by 0 bases. The CDR3 runs to 18 residues. The CDR3 nucleotides are TGCGCCAGCAGCTCTACAGGGGCGGTAGCCTTAGCCAAAAACATTCAGTACTTC. Amino acid sequence: CASSSTGAVALAKNIQYF.

The rearrangement uses TRBV19 and TRBJ1-2; no reliable D call. The germline V gene has CDR1 LNHDA and CDR2 SQIVND (reference sequence). Trimming removed 7 bases at V and 4 bases at J, with 16 bases between. The CDR3 runs to 14 residues. The CDR3, as DNA: TGTGCCAGTACCCCTGTGGAGGGAATCTATGGCTACACCTTC. This translates into CASTPVEGIYGYTF.

The chain has TRBV5-1 and TRBJ2-3; 9 bases match TRBD1. CDR1 SGHRS and CDR2 YFSETQ come from the germline V gene. CDR3 length: 14 residues. V shed 0 bases and J 5 bases; nucleotides not matched to a gene: 1. Written as DNA, the CDR3 is TGCGCCAGCAGCTTGGGACAGGGGGGAGATACGCAGTATTTT. This gives the protein CASSLGQGGDTQYF. Filled out from reference TRBV5-1 and TRBJ2-3, the complete variable domain reads KAGVTQTPRYLIKTRGQQVTLSCSPISGHRSVSWYQQTPGQGLQFLFEYFSETQRNKGNFPGRFSGRQFSNSRSEMNVSTLELGDSALYLCASSLGQGGDTQYFGPGTRLTVL.

This clone showed up just a few times. This chain uses TRBV12-5 with TRBJ1-1; D gene unclear. The length of the CDR3 is 11 residues. V dropped 6 bases and J dropped 3 bases, with 5 bases sitting between them. CDR1 LGHNT and CDR2 FRNRAP come from the germline V gene. The CDR3 DNA follows: TGTGCTAGTGGACTGTACACTGAAGCTTTCTTT. Its translation: CASGLYTEAFF.